These 10 T cell receptor beta chains were sequenced from one sample in a study of human T cells and chemical hapten exposure. TCRdb processed the RACE reads anew with MiXCR; each CDR3 protein has one entry. The sample has approximately 370,000 distinct CDR3 sequences, 4.5% to 7% seen once; the top ten hold about 8.7%. Time point reported: pre-sensitization, week 0. This sample's treatment: therapeutic diphenylcyclopropenone sensitization with weekly scalp DPC. The source was whole blood, collected in connection with sensitization to the hapten diphenylcyclopropenone (DPC). These receptors were taken from a woman aged 18-30 years with alopecia areata. Some clones in this sample may be carry-over from other donors' samples.

This sequence joins TRBV5-6 and TRBJ2-2; TRBD1 aligns across 9 bases. Germline assignment: CDR1 SGHDT and CDR2 YYEEEE. The CDR3 extends over 16 amino acids. The J segment lost 5 bases and the V segment lost 1 base, leaving 6 bases of the junction unmatched. Here the CDR3 reads CASSLPGQGLTGELFF. DNA for the CDR3: TGTGCCAGCAGCTTGCCGGGACAGGGTCTTACCGGGGAGCTGTTTTTT.

There are many counts of this clonotype. The chain's CDR3 is CSVVTAYEQYF. CDR3 DNA: TGCAGCGTTGTAACCGCCTACGAGCAGTACTTC. The chain links TRBV29-1 to TRBJ2-7; D not resolved. The CDR3 has 11 amino acids. Trimming cost V 4 bases and J 2 bases, with 6 bases left between them. CDR1 SQVTM and CDR2 ANQGSEA come from the germline V gene.

The rearrangement joins TRBV6-1 to TRBJ1-1; D is uncertain. V gave up 1 base and J gave up 3 bases, with 6 bases separating them. Per germline, CDR1 MNHNS and CDR2 SASEGT. This CDR3 region has 13 residues. In DNA form, the CDR3 reads TGTGCCAGCAGTGAAGAGACCTACACTGAAGCTTTCTTT. Its protein product is CASSEETYTEAFF.

This clonotype was seen a handful of times. The chain joins TRBV5-4 to TRBJ2-3; D perhaps matches TRBD1 (5 bases). This CDR3 contains 16 residues. Trimming stripped 5 bases from V and 4 bases from J, with 20 bases between. CDR1 and CDR2 from the germline V gene are SGHNT and YYREEE (reference sequence). CDR3 sequence: CASSRWGLEGPDTQYF. The CDR3, as DNA: TGTGCCAGCAGTCGTTGGGGCCTGGAAGGTCCAGATACGCAGTATTTT.

This clonotype was observed a few times. This chain uses TRBV20-1 with TRBJ1-2; D remains ambiguous. This CDR3 spans 13 amino acids. The germline CDR1 and CDR2 sequences are DFQATT and SNEGSKA (reference sequence). The V end was cut by 1 base, the J end by 4 bases, with 10 bases between. As DNA, the CDR3 is TGCAGTGCTAGAGCTGGTTTTTCCTATGGCTACACCTTC. Its translation: CSARAGFSYGYTF.

This clonotype was recorded many times. The chain has TRBV6-5 and TRBJ2-1, with 10 bases aligning to TRBD1. The V and J ends lost 6 bases and 5 bases, in that order; junction bases with no gene match: 13. This CDR3 has 17 residues. Germline V gene sequence: CDR1 MNHEY, CDR2 SVGAGI. DNA of the CDR3: TGTGCCAGCAGCCGATATCCCCCGGGACAGGGGCACAATGAGCAGTTCTTC. It translates to CASSRYPPGQGHNEQFF.

This clonotype was recorded at least ten times. The chain employs TRBV10-3 and TRBJ1-2; TRBD1 aligns across 8 bases. This CDR3 region has 19 residues. Germline V gene data show CDR1 as ENHRY and CDR2 as SYGVKD. Trimming took 6 bases from V and 7 from J; bases not matched to a gene: 25. In DNA form, the CDR3 reads TGTGCCATCAGCCGACAGGGGAAGGATAGCGGGGCCGCCGTTCGTGGCTACACCTTC. It encodes CAISRQGKDSGAAVRGYTF.

This clonotype was counted between two and nine times. This sequence joins TRBV20-1 and TRBJ1-2; D remains ambiguous. Germline loops: CDR1 DFQATT, CDR2 SNEGSKA (reference sequence). Deletions cut 0 bases from V and 7 bases from J, with 3 bases between. CDR3 length: 10 amino acids. This CDR3 is CSARDGGYTF. Here the CDR3 DNA reads TGCAGTGCTAGAGACGGTGGCTACACCTTC.

This clonotype has a count of ten or more. The chain has TRBV10-3 and TRBJ2-7; perhaps TRBD1 as D (5 bases). Germline V gene data show CDR1 as ENHRY and CDR2 as SYGVKD. This CDR3 is 14 amino acids long. Trimming cost V 2 bases and J 2 bases, with 10 bases left between them. The CDR3 DNA sequence: TGTGCCATCAGTGAGCTGACAGACACCTACGAGCAGTACTTC. Its translation is CAISELTDTYEQYF.

In its sample, this clonotype was seen many times. The DNA of the CDR3 is TGCAGCGTAGCAGGGGGCAGGAACACAGATACGCAGTATTTT. Protein sequence: CSVAGGRNTDTQYF. The genes are TRBV29-1 and TRBJ2-3; 8 bases fit TRBD1. Germline loops: CDR1 SQVTM, CDR2 ANQGSEA. J lost 2 bases, V lost 6 bases, and 7 bases had no gene match. There are 14 residues in the CDR3.